Listed below are T cell receptor beta chains from one sample, sequenced in a study of blood T cell repertoires in COVID-19. Profiling relied on immunoSEQ multiplex PCR, and the TCRdb table lists in-frame clones only, not all of them. This sample carries some 200,000 clones, 80% to 90% of them seen once, and the ten largest clones take roughly 8%. The specimen was peripheral blood. These receptors came from a woman aged 45-59 years with active or convalescent COVID-19. The CDR3 runs from the conserved cysteine through the conserved F or W. The D gene is left open where the match is weak. A clone size is listed for some rows: how often the clone was seen (once, few, many), or a class if it is expanded.

- TRBJ2-3 - TRBV6-1 CASSENPGGIDTQYF TGTGCCAGCAGTGAAAATCCAGGGGGGATAGATACGCAGTATTTT
- TRBJ2-1 - TRBV10-3 CAISESITVRGQFF TGTGCCATCAGTGAGTCGATTACGGTAAGGGGGCAGTTCTTC
- TRBJ1-2 - TRBV9 CASSERDRPYSNYGYTF TGTGCCAGCAGCGAGCGGGATCGACCCTATTCTAACTATGGCTACACCTTC
- TRBJ2-3 TRBD1 TRBV7-9 CASRRWDRSTDTQYF TGTGCCAGCAGGCGGTGGGACAGGTCGACAGATACGCAGTATTTT
- TRBJ2-1 TRBD2 TRBV9 CASSVSTSEYNEQFF TGTGCCAGCAGCGTATCGACTAGCGAGTACAATGAGCAGTTCTTC
few TRBJ1-6 TRBD1 TRBV7-9 CASSSTQGAESPLHF TGTGCCAGCAGCTCGACCCAGGGGGCTGAGTCACCCCTCCACTTT
- TRBJ1-1 - TRBV2 CASSETRQSEAFF TGTGCCAGCAGTGAAACCCGACAGAGTGAAGCTTTCTTT
- TRBJ1-5 - TRBV20-1 CSASGQAGQPQHF TGCAGTGCTAGTGGCCAGGCGGGTCAGCCCCAGCATTTT
- TRBJ2-7 TRBD2 TRBV2 CASSGPSGRALREQYF TGTGCCAGCAGTGGGCCTAGCGGGAGGGCCCTCAGGGAGCAGTACTTC
few TRBJ2-3 TRBD2 TRBV28 CASRPAGLEEGNTQYF TGTGCCAGCAGACCCGCCGGACTAGAAGAAGGGAATACGCAGTATTTT
- TRBJ1-5 - TRBV7-8 CASSPADSRNQPQHF TGTGCCAGCAGCCCAGCAGACAGCCGCAATCAGCCCCAGCATTTT
- TRBJ1-2 - TRBV5-1 CASSLDGGNYGYTF TGCGCCAGCAGCTTGGATGGCGGGAACTATGGCTACACCTTC
- TRBJ1-5 - TRBV7-9 CASSGPGNQPQHF TGTGCCAGCAGCGGGCCGGGCAATCAGCCCCAGCATTTT
few TRBJ1-5 - TRBV7-2 CASSPTDNSNQPQHF TGTGCCAGCAGCCCGACAGATAATAGCAATCAGCCCCAGCATTTT
few TRBJ1-3 - TRBV7-9 CASPIGAANSGNTIYF TGTGCCAGCCCGATTGGAGCGGCCAACTCTGGAAACACCATATATTTT
- TRBJ2-1 TRBD2 TRBV11-3 CASSLRGDLYNEQFF TGTGCCAGCAGCTTACGGGGGGACCTCTACAATGAGCAGTTCTTC
- TRBJ2-1 TRBD2 TRBV6-2/TRBV6-3 CASSYGFAGGYRSYNEQFF TGTGCCAGCAGTTACGGCTTCGCGGGAGGCTACCGCTCCTACAATGAGCAGTTCTTC
- TRBJ1-1 - TRBV11-3 CASPCLMNTEAFF TGTGCCAGCCCATGCCTAATGAACACTGAAGCTTTCTTT
- TRBJ2-5 TRBD1 TRBV24-1 CATSDPTGGRETQYF TGTGCCACCAGTGATCCAACAGGGGGCCGGGAGACCCAGTACTTC
- TRBJ1-4 - TRBV7-6 CASSFSTVWDEKLFF TGTGCCAGCAGCTTTTCTACAGTCTGGGATGAAAAACTGTTTTTT
- TRBJ2-4 - TRBV3-1/TRBV3-2 CASSQEPGKDIQYF TGTGCCAGCAGCCAAGAGCCCGGGAAGGACATTCAGTACTTC
- TRBJ2-3 TRBD2 TRBV27 CASSSLAGVTDTQYF TGTGCCAGCAGTTCTTTAGCGGGAGTCACAGATACGCAGTATTTT
- TRBJ1-4 TRBD1 TRBV6-4 CARKPQGKLFF TGTGCCAGGAAGCCACAGGGGAAACTGTTTTTT
- TRBJ1-2 TRBD1 TRBV5-4 CASSSQGANYGYTF TGTGCCAGCAGTTCACAGGGGGCGAACTATGGCTACACCTTC
- TRBJ2-4 TRBD1 TRBV28 CASSYPGQGAGAKNIQYF TGTGCCAGCAGCTACCCGGGACAGGGGGCAGGGGCCAAAAACATTCAGTACTTC
- TRBJ1-5 - TRBV27 CASSSFLDSHQPQHF TGTGCCAGCAGTTCTTTTCTGGACAGCCATCAGCCCCAGCATTTT
once TRBJ1-1 - TRBV2 CASSPRNTEAFF TGTGCCAGCAGTCCGAGGAACACTGAAGCTTTCTTT
- TRBJ2-1 TRBD2 TRBV24-1 CATSDPSSGVRNEQFF TGTGCCACCAGTGACCCGTCTAGCGGGGTTAGGAATGAGCAGTTCTTC
- TRBJ2-2 - TRBV6-4 CASEGVTGELFF TGTGCCAGCGAGGGGGTAACCGGGGAGCTGTTTTTT
- TRBJ2-7 TRBD2 TRBV30 CAWKAGQQSDEQYF TGTGCCTGGAAAGCGGGGCAGCAGTCGGACGAGCAGTACTTC
- TRBJ1-1 - TRBV5-1 CASSLYGVMNTEAFF TGCGCCAGCAGCTTGTACGGGGTTATGAACACTGAAGCTTTCTTT
once TRBJ1-1 - TRBV5-1 CASRQKLLPTEAFF TGCGCCAGCAGGCAAAAGCTACTGCCCACTGAAGCTTTCTTT
- TRBJ1-2 TRBD1 TRBV28 CASSLQGFALGYTF TGTGCCAGCAGTCTACAGGGGTTCGCGCTTGGCTACACCTTC
- TRBJ1-4 TRBD1 TRBV5-1 CASSSPQGGSATNEKLFF TGCGCCAGCAGCTCACCCCAGGGGGGTTCTGCAACTAATGAAAAACTGTTTTTT
- TRBJ1-1 - TRBV7-9 CASSLIGEGTEAFF TGTGCCAGCAGCTTAATCGGGGAGGGAACTGAAGCTTTCTTT
few TRBJ1-2 - TRBV29-1 CSGESPDRYNYGYTF TGCAGCGGGGAATCTCCGGACAGATATAACTATGGCTACACCTTC
once TRBJ2-2 - TRBV7-3 CASSSQGLGGGELFF TGTGCCAGCAGCTCCCAGGGATTGGGGGGCGGGGAGCTGTTTTTT